This TCR beta chain was retrieved from a study of blood T cells in healthy people across ages. This clonotype occurred a few times. A second PCR, run for about 6 to 11 cycles, used a sample-barcoded 5' primer plus a J-beta primer mix. TCRdb fed the 5' RACE reads into MiXCR, producing one record per CDR3 protein. Counted here are some 640,000 distinct CDR3 sequences, more than 40% occurring once; the ten biggest clones make up approximately 32%. The CDR3 length is 16 residues. Germline V gene data show CDR1 as SGHTA and CDR2 as FQGTGA. V shed 5 bases and J 6 bases; nucleotides not matched to a gene: 11.

The receptor comes from a woman aged 55 to 70 in good health. This chain connects TRBV7-3 to TRBJ2-1, with 9 bases matching TRBD2. The sample taken for sequencing was blood. The CDR3 region has the DNA TGTGCCAGCAGCCATAGCGGGAGCACATCAATCAATGAGCAGTTCTTC. Amino acid sequence: CASSHSGSTSINEQFF.